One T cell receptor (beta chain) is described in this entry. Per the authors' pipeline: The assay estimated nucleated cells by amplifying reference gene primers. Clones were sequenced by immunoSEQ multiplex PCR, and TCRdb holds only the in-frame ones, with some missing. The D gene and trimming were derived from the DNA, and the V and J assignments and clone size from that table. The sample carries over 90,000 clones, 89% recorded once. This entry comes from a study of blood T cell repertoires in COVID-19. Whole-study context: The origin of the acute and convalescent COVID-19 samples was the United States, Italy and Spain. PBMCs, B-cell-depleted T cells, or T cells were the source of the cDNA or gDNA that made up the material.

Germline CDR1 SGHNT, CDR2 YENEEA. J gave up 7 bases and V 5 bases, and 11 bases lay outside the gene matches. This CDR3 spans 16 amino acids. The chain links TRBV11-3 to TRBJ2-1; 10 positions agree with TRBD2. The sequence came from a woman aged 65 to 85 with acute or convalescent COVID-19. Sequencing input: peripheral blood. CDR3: CASSPSPGTSVNEQFF. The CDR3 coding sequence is TGTGCCAGCAGCCCCTCCCCCGGGACTAGCGTAAATGAGCAGTTCTTC. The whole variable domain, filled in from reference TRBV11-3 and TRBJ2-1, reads EAGVVQSPRYKIIEKKQPVAFWCNPISGHNTLYWYLQNLGQGPELLIRYENEEAVDDSQLPKDRFSAERLKGVDSTLKIQPAELGDSAVYLCASSPSPGTSVNEQFFGPGTRLTVL.